The 6 T cell receptor beta chains below were found in one sample sequenced in a study of shared clonotypes between healthy human individuals. Profiling relied on immunoSEQ multiplex PCR, and the TCRdb table lists in-frame clones only, not all of them. Of roughly 2,000,000 clones in the sample, around 93% were seen once. CD45RO negativity and positive selection for CCR7 defined naive CD8 cells, a population that excluded terminally differentiated effector memory CD45RA+ cells. Sequencing was carried out using naive CD8+ T cells from PBMCs. The source of these receptors is a young man in good health. Some clones in this sample may be carry-over from other donors' samples.

A note on this clone: Other DNA sequences within the sample encode an identical CDR3. This chain links TRBV4-1 with TRBJ1-1; tentatively, D is TRBD1 (5 bases). V was pared by 4 bases and J by 1 base, with 7 bases between. The CDR3 is made up of 13 amino acids. CDR1 and CDR2 from the germline V gene are MGHRA and YSYEKL. This CDR3 reads CASSPTGNTEAFF. DNA of the CDR3: TGCGCCAGCAGCCCAACAGGGAACACTGAAGCTTTCTTT.

The chain employs TRBV28 and TRBJ1-2; TRBD1 might be the D (6 bases). CDR3 length: 14 amino acids. Germline values: CDR1 MDHEN, CDR2 SYDVKM. Trimming took off 8 bases at V and 7 bases at J, with 20 bases between the two ends. CDR3 nucleotide sequence: TGTGCCAGCCGGGAATTAAAAGGGGGTAGTGGCTACACCTTC. This codes for CASRELKGGSGYTF.

In regard to this clone: A read error may produce the germline difference seen at one junction end. Within the sample, other DNA sequences also encode this same CDR3. The gene calls are TRBV27 and TRBJ1-5; TRBD1 might be the D (6 bases). The CDR3 consists of 14 residues. The germline CDR1 and CDR2 sequences are MNHEY and SMNVEV (reference sequence). CDR3 residues: CASSLSGANQPQHF. The DNA of the CDR3 is TGTGCCAGCAGTCTATCGGGGGCTAATCAGCCCCAGCATTTT.

This clone was recorded once. The chain has TRBV30 and TRBJ1-2; D remains ambiguous. V dropped 4 bases and J dropped 5 bases, with 14 bases sitting between them. Germline CDR1 and CDR2: GTSNPN and SVGIG (reference sequence). The CDR3 has 13 residues. The CDR3 coding sequence is TGTGCCTGGACCCTGAAGCTCGGGTATGGCTACACCTTC. This gives the protein CAWTLKLGYGYTF.

The gene calls are TRBV7-2 and TRBJ2-7; tentatively, D is TRBD2 (7 bases). Looked up from germline, CDR1 is SGHTA and CDR2 is FQGNSA. This CDR3 has 13 residues. V lost 5 bases and J 7 bases, leaving 15 bases between the germline ends. This chain's CDR3 is CASSELQGGEQYF. In nucleotides, the CDR3 is TGTGCCAGCAGCGAATTACAGGGAGGGGAGCAGTACTTC.

This clone occurred once. This sequence joins TRBV18 and TRBJ2-2; no clear D gene. The germline gives CDR1 KGHSH, CDR2 LQKENI. The CDR3 extends over 17 amino acids. V lost 2 bases and J 0 bases, leaving 13 bases between the germline ends. CDR3 coding DNA: TGTGCCAGCTCACCAGACGGACCACACGCGAACACCGGGGAGCTGTTTTTT. It codes for CASSPDGPHANTGELFF.